This TCR beta chain was captured in a study of cytomegalovirus exposure and HLA in healthy donors. Donors had nominal health at sampling but likely had unrecorded immune exposures. Researchers ran the PCR with 60 Vbeta and 13 Jbeta primers. The table came from immunoSEQ multiplex PCR; TCRdb's copy has only in-frame clones and leaves some out. In the table there are roughly 140,000 clones, 79% of which are singletons. This clone turned up a few times. Its antigen remains unknown. General observations from the study: Among TCR sequences, most were rare, though some public TCRs appeared in many donors. According to a later analysis, donors in an Asian-associated ancestry cluster reportedly had fewer N-insertions than the roughly 720-donor mean.

With 7 bases clipped from V and 4 bases from J, the junction kept 3 bases outside the gene matches. Germline lookup yields CDR1 SNHLY and CDR2 FYNNEI. The CDR3 is made up of 14 amino acids. Input material: PBMCs. This sequence was found in a man aged 45-65 years in good health and CMV-seropositive. The chain recombines TRBV2 with TRBJ2-3, with TRBD1 matching 12 bases. CDR3 sequence (DNA): TGTGCCAGCACCGGGACAGGGGGCCCAGATACGCAGTATTTT. Its protein is CASTGTGGPDTQYF. The full variable domain, in which reference TRBV2 and TRBJ2-3 provide the parts outside the CDR3, is EPEVTQTPSHQVTQMGQEVILRCVPISNHLYFYWYRQILGQKVEFLVSFYNNEISEKSEIFDDQFSVERPDGSNFTLKIRSTKLEDSAMYFCASTGTGGPDTQYFGPGTRLTVL.